This T cell receptor (beta chain) was documented in a study of blood T cell repertoires in COVID-19. Across the whole study: From the United States, Italy and Spain came samples of acute and convalescent COVID-19. From T cells, B-cell-depleted T cells, or PBMCs came the material, which was cDNA or gDNA.

V lost 3 bases and J 6 bases, leaving 13 bases between the germline ends. The germline V gene encodes CDR1 MNHEY and CDR2 SVGAGI. The CDR3 covers 14 residues. Original data processing: Nucleated cell counts were estimated from reference gene primer amplification. Using immunoSEQ multiplex PCR, the repertoire was profiled, and TCRdb retains in-frame clones only, with some absent. The V and J calls and clone size were taken over from that table, and D and trimming were inferred from the DNA. Of approximately 120,000 clones listed, roughly 88% were seen once; the top ten hold approximately 5%. The specimen sequenced was peripheral blood. The TCR comes from a human donor in a cohort sampled during active COVID-19. The V gene is TRBV6-5, the J gene TRBJ2-3; D uncertain. The CDR3 here is CASSYGLSYDTQYF. CDR3 DNA sequence: TGTGCCAGCAGTTATGGGCTAAGCTACGATACGCAGTATTTT.